Presented here are 26 T cell receptor beta chains from one specimen sequenced in a study of T cell responses to AZD1222 COVID-19 vaccine. The method was immunoSEQ multiplex PCR; TCRdb's version includes in-frame clones alone and lacks a portion of them. The sample holds 100,000 to 150,000 clones; more than 85% are singletons and the top ten take 5.4%. Here the sequenced sample was peripheral blood, taken on day 0 of AZD1222 vaccination. Receptors were obtained from an adult in good health.

This chain uses TRBV7-6 with TRBJ2-1, with 8 bases lining up with TRBD2. V gave up 1 base and J gave up 7 bases; unmatched junction bases: 6. The CDR3 totals 15 residues. Germline values: CDR1 SGHVS, CDR2 FNYEAQ. DNA for the CDR3: TGTGCCAGCAGCTTAGAACGGGGGGGTCATAATGAGCAGTTCTTC. Its translation is CASSLERGGHNEQFF.

The chain combines TRBV5-1 with TRBJ1-2, with unresolved D. Germline loops: CDR1 SGHRS, CDR2 YFSETQ. The CDR3 loop spans 12 amino acids. Trimming took off 4 bases at V and 5 bases at J, with 9 bases between the two ends. The CDR3, as DNA: TGCGCCAGCAGCGAGGGATTATATGGCTACACCTTC. It encodes CASSEGLYGYTF.

Only one count was recorded for this clone. The V and J genes are TRBV28 and TRBJ2-7; TRBD2 agrees at 7 bases. This CDR3 has 13 residues. V gave up 7 bases and J gave up 9 bases; unmatched junction bases: 12. Germline V gene lookup returns CDR1 MDHEN and CDR2 SYDVKM. In DNA, the CDR3 is TGTGCCAGCATCCAAGCGGGATCGGGAAGGCAGTACTTC. Its translation: CASIQAGSGRQYF.

V gene TRBV29-1 combines with J gene TRBJ1-5; 7 positions match TRBD1. Germline V gene sequence: CDR1 SQVTM, CDR2 ANQGSEA. With V trimmed by 4 bases and J by 0 bases, 0 bases remained unmatched. The CDR3 spans 13 residues. The CDR3, as DNA: TGCAGCGTTGGACAGGGTAGCAATCAGCCCCAGCATTTT. Translated, it gives CSVGQGSNQPQHF. The full variable domain, with the rest looked up from reference TRBV29-1 and TRBJ1-5, is SAVISQKPSRDICQRGTSLTIQCQVDSQVTMMFWYRQQPGQSLTLIATANQGSEATYESGFVIDKFPISRPNLTFSTLTVSNMSPEDSSIYLCSVGQGSNQPQHFGDGTRLSIL.

The CDR3 is CATSRDLGGYNYGYTF. The CDR3 DNA follows: TGTGCCACCAGCAGAGATTTGGGCGGTTATAACTATGGCTACACCTTC. The chain combines TRBV15 with TRBJ1-2; D gene uncertain. The CDR3 runs to 16 residues. Per germline, CDR1 LNHNV and CDR2 YYDKDF (reference sequence). The germline V and J ends were trimmed by 0 bases and 1 base, with 12 bases remaining between them. Supplemented by reference TRBV15 and TRBJ1-2, the full variable domain reads DAMVIQNPRYQVTQFGKPVTLSCSQTLNHNVMYWYQQKSSQAPKLLFHYYDKDFNNEADTPDNFQSRRPNTSFCFLDIRSPGLGDTAMYLCATSRDLGGYNYGYTFGSGTRLTVV.

This clone came up once. The chain employs TRBV4-2 and TRBJ2-2, with D perhaps matching TRBD2 (6 bases). Trimming left V 3 bases short and J 7 bases short, with 21 bases between. CDR1 and CDR2 from the germline V gene are LGHNA and YNFKEQ. This CDR3 region has 17 residues. The CDR3 DNA reads TGTGCCAGCAGCCACATCCTTTCGAGGGAGGATAACGGGGAGCTGTTTTTT. It encodes CASSHILSREDNGELFF.

This chain connects TRBV19 to TRBJ1-1; D possibly corresponds to TRBD1 (5 bases). From germline, CDR1 is LNHDA and CDR2 SQIVND (reference sequence). V was shortened by 5 bases and J by 3 bases, with 10 bases between the two germline ends. The CDR3 has 13 residues. CDR3: CASSSGTDTEAFF. For the CDR3, the DNA is TGTGCCAGTAGTTCCGGGACGGACACTGAAGCTTTCTTT.

V usage is TRBV5-4 and J usage is TRBJ1-6; 7 nucleotides align to TRBD1. This CDR3 region has 17 residues. CDR1 and CDR2 from the germline V gene are SGHNT and YYREEE (reference sequence). V dropped 0 bases and J dropped 9; count of bases not matched to a gene: 12. CDR3 protein: CASSLAVSQGGTSPLHF. The CDR3 nucleotides read TGTGCCAGCAGCTTGGCCGTAAGTCAGGGGGGTACTTCACCCCTCCACTTT.

This chain links TRBV13 with TRBJ1-1; TRBD1 might be the D (6 bases). Trimming took 5 bases from V and 6 from J, leaving 10 bases between them. CDR1 and CDR2 (germline): PRHDT, FYEKMQ (reference sequence). The CDR3 runs 12 residues. The CDR3 region is CASSLGQSEAFF. The CDR3, as DNA: TGTGCCAGCAGCCTCGGACAGTCTGAAGCTTTCTTT.

The CDR3 here is CASSHFMEETQYF. The CDR3 region has the DNA TGTGCCAGCAGCCACTTCATGGAAGAGACCCAGTACTTC. The V call is TRBV14, the J call TRBJ2-5; D uncertain. The V and J ends lost 3 bases and 3 bases respectively, with 8 bases between them. From germline, CDR1 is SGHDN and CDR2 FVKESK. The CDR3 is 13 residues long.

V and J are TRBV6-5 and TRBJ1-2; maybe TRBD1 (6 bases). This CDR3 region has 15 residues. The germline V gene has CDR1 MNHEY and CDR2 SVGAGI. The germline V and J ends were trimmed by 6 bases and 2 bases, with 16 bases remaining between them. Written as DNA, the CDR3 is TGTGCCAGCAGGACCCAGGGGTCGGCAAACTATGGCTACACCTTC. Encoded protein: CASRTQGSANYGYTF.

This clone was picked up a small number of times. The rearrangement links TRBV28 to TRBJ1-5; possibly TRBD1 for D (6 bases). Trimming pared 0 bases from V and 6 bases from J, leaving 15 bases between. The CDR3 is made up of 16 amino acids. Germline V CDR1 and CDR2: MDHEN, SYDVKM. In DNA, the CDR3 is TGTGCCAGCAGTTTATGGACAGCTTCAGGGGTTCAGCCCCAGCATTTT. Encoded protein: CASSLWTASGVQPQHF.

The V and J genes are TRBV7-9 and TRBJ2-3; D is perhaps TRBD1 or TRBD2 (6 bases each). The germline gives CDR1 SEHNR, CDR2 FQNEAQ (reference sequence). V lost 2 bases and J 4 bases, leaving 10 bases between the germline ends. This CDR3 contains 14 residues. The CDR3 DNA sequence: TGTGCCAGCAGCTTATCGGGGGCCCCAGATACGCAGTATTTT. Translation gives CASSLSGAPDTQYF.

The V and J genes are TRBV4-1 and TRBJ1-1; the match to TRBD1 covers 9 bases. Germline CDR1 and CDR2: MGHRA and YSYEKL. V was clipped by 4 bases and J by 4 bases; unmatched bases: 4. This CDR3 contains 14 residues. CDR3 protein: CASSRMTGGTEAFF. CDR3 coding DNA: TGCGCCAGCAGCCGGATGACAGGGGGCACTGAAGCTTTCTTT.

This clone was counted only a few times. V and J are TRBV29-1 and TRBJ2-2; D remains ambiguous. The germline V and J ends were trimmed by 2 bases and 6 bases, with 10 bases remaining between them. The germline gives CDR1 SQVTM, CDR2 ANQGSEA. The CDR3 loop spans 13 amino acids. CDR3 coding DNA: TGCAGCGTTGAAATCGGAATTTCCGGGGAGCTGTTTTTT. Translating gives CSVEIGISGELFF.

The V call is TRBV28, the J call TRBJ2-7, with 7 nucleotides matching TRBD1. The CDR3 extends over 14 amino acids. Germline CDR1 and CDR2: MDHEN and SYDVKM. The J segment lost 0 bases and the V segment lost 7 bases, leaving 6 bases of the junction unmatched. The CDR3 DNA reads as TGTGCCAGCACCCCCAGGGGGAGCTCCTACGAGCAGTACTTC. This gives the protein CASTPRGSSYEQYF. The full variable domain, in which reference TRBV28 and TRBJ2-7 provide the parts outside the CDR3, is DVKVTQSSRYLVKRTGEKVFLECVQDMDHENMFWYRQDPGLGLRLIYFSYDVKMKEKGDIPEGYSVSREKKERFSLILESASTNQTSMYLCASTPRGSSYEQYFGPGTRLTVT.

The chain combines TRBV7-2 with TRBJ2-6; 8 positions match TRBD2. J was trimmed by 0 bases and V by 5 bases; bases with no gene match: 9. The CDR3 runs to 18 residues. Germline V gene data show CDR1 as SGHTA and CDR2 as FQGNSA. The chain's CDR3 is CASSQSSGNPSGANVLTF. CDR3 nucleotides: TGTGCCAGCAGCCAAAGTAGCGGGAACCCCTCTGGGGCCAACGTCCTGACTTTC.

The V gene is TRBV27, the J gene TRBJ1-5, with D possibly matching TRBD1 (5 bases). Trimming took 1 base from V and 0 from J, leaving 16 bases between them. The germline V gene encodes CDR1 MNHEY and CDR2 SMNVEV (reference sequence). This CDR3 is 18 amino acids long. The DNA for the CDR3 is TGTGCCAGCAGTTTATGGGGGGATCCGGGGTCTAGCAATCAGCCCCAGCATTTT. It yields the protein CASSLWGDPGSSNQPQHF.

The genes are TRBV29-1 and TRBJ1-2; D uncertain. Germline V gene sequence: CDR1 SQVTM, CDR2 ANQGSEA. V shed 4 bases and J shed 0 bases, with 6 bases lying between them. This CDR3 has 12 amino acids. The CDR3 region has the DNA TGCAGCGTTGGGCACTCTAACTATGGCTACACCTTC. Translation: CSVGHSNYGYTF.

The chain has TRBV5-6 and TRBJ2-1; 7 bases agree with TRBD1. Trimming at V came to 5 bases and at J to 8 bases, leaving 10 bases not matched to a gene. This CDR3 contains 14 residues. From germline, CDR1 is SGHDT and CDR2 YYEEEE. CDR3 DNA sequence: TGTGCCAGCAGTTCCCCGACAGGGTTCGATGAGCAGTTCTTC. Translated, it gives CASSSPTGFDEQFF.

The chain recombines TRBV4-3 with TRBJ2-3; 8 bases agree with TRBD2. Losses at the gene ends were 0 bases for V and 7 bases for J; bases not matched to a gene: 9. This CDR3 has 16 residues. CDR1 is LGHNA and CDR2 is YSLEER in the germline V gene. The CDR3 is CASSQEASGRSNTQYF. CDR3 bases: TGCGCCAGCAGCCAAGAGGCCAGCGGGAGATCAAATACGCAGTATTTT.

The genes are TRBV18 and TRBJ2-7; D gene uncertain. The ends were cut back, 0 bases at V and 2 bases at J, with 8 bases in the middle. CDR3 size: 14 residues. CDR1 is KGHSH, CDR2 LQKENI, per germline. In nucleotides, the CDR3 is TGTGCCAGCTCACCACCAAACAGACCCTACGAGCAGTACTTC. Amino acids: CASSPPNRPYEQYF. Complete variable domain (other parts from reference TRBV18 and TRBJ2-7): NAGVMQNPRHLVRRRGQEARLRCSPMKGHSHVYWYRQLPEEGLKFMVYLQKENIIDESGMPKERFSAEFPKEGPSILRIQQVVRGDSAAYFCASSPPNRPYEQYFGPGTRLTVT.

This rearrangement joins TRBV30 to TRBJ2-1; no definite D call. Per germline, CDR1 GTSNPN and CDR2 SVGIG (reference sequence). The CDR3 length is 12 residues. V was clipped by 0 bases and J by 8 bases, with 8 bases between them. The CDR3: CAWSVLWDEQFF. The CDR3 region has the DNA TGTGCCTGGAGTGTACTGTGGGATGAGCAGTTCTTC.

The chain employs TRBV13 and TRBJ2-2; D could derive from TRBD1 or TRBD2 (6 bases each). Germline CDR1 PRHDT, CDR2 FYEKMQ (reference sequence). This CDR3 comprises 15 residues. Trimming left V 5 bases short and J 3 bases short, with 13 bases between. The CDR3 spells CASSPGGTHTGELFF. CDR3 coding DNA: TGTGCCAGCAGCCCCGGGGGCACCCACACCGGGGAGCTGTTTTTT.

The chain uses TRBV7-2 and TRBJ2-3, with 9 nucleotides matching TRBD1. There are 15 residues in the CDR3. CDR1 and CDR2 (germline): SGHTA, FQGNSA. Germline trimming cut 4 bases from V and 5 bases from J; bases unmatched to any gene: 7. CDR3 nucleotides: TGTGCCAGCAGCTATACAGGGGGCCGGGGAGATACGCAGTATTTT. Protein: CASSYTGGRGDTQYF.

The chain is built from TRBV15 and TRBJ1-1, with D possibly matching TRBD1 (5 bases). The CDR3 runs to 14 residues. V shed 2 bases and J shed 1 base, with 8 bases lying between them. Germline CDR1 reads LNHNV; CDR2 reads YYDKDF (reference sequence). CDR3 in amino acids: CATSRTGQNTEAFF. The CDR3 DNA sequence: TGTGCCACCAGCAGAACAGGCCAGAACACTGAAGCTTTCTTT.